These 17 T cell receptor beta chains originate from one sample sequenced in a study of blood T cell repertoires in COVID-19. Profiled with immunoSEQ multiplex PCR; TCRdb holds only in-frame clones, not every one. The sample includes roughly 100,000 clones, around 90% seen only once; the top ten take under 4%. The specimen was peripheral blood. Receptors were obtained from a man aged 50 to 59 in a cohort sampled during active COVID-19.

The J gene is TRBJ1-5, the V gene TRBV21-1. TRBV21-1 is assigned pseudogene status. The CDR3 is 18 amino acids. CDR3 region: CASSKGLRETSEDQPQHF. The DNA for the CDR3 is TGTGCCAGCAGCAAGGGACTTAGGGAGACGAGCGAGGATCAGCCCCAGCATTTT.

The chain carries TRBV2 and TRBJ2-5; no clear D. CDR1 and CDR2 (germline): SNHLY, FYNNEI. The CDR3 has 13 amino acids. Trimming took off 7 bases at V and 1 base at J, with 10 bases between the two ends. This CDR3 is CASIIQLQETQYF. The DNA of the CDR3 is TGTGCCAGCATTATACAGCTCCAAGAGACCCAGTACTTC.

The table lists this clone with a few counts. The V and J genes are TRBV5-4 and TRBJ2-5, with D possibly TRBD1 on 6 matching bases. CDR1 and CDR2 from the germline V gene are SGHNT and YYREEE (reference sequence). This CDR3 is built from 13 residues. The V end lost 4 bases, the J end lost 4 bases, and 11 bases lay between the germline ends. CDR3 DNA sequence: TGTGCCAGCAGCAAAGAGGGGGTAGAGACCCAGTACTTC. This encodes CASSKEGVETQYF.

The table lists this clone with a few counts. The chain is built from TRBV19 and TRBJ1-4; D ambiguous. The CDR3 has 13 amino acids. Germline V gene sequence: CDR1 LNHDA, CDR2 SQIVND (reference sequence). Trimming took off 7 bases at V and 5 bases at J, with 11 bases between the two ends. DNA for the CDR3: TGTGCCAGTAAGTTCCGGGAGAATGAAAAACTGTTTTTT. Protein: CASKFRENEKLFF.

J is TRBJ2-2 and V is TRBV7-2, with a possible D match to TRBD1 (6 bases). Germline values: CDR1 SGHTA, CDR2 FQGNSA. V lost 5 bases and J lost 1, with 11 bases in between. The CDR3 extends over 15 amino acids. As DNA, the CDR3 is TGTGCCAGCAGCACAACAGGGTTGAACACCGGGGAGCTGTTTTTT. Translation: CASSTTGLNTGELFF.

This chain links TRBV9 with TRBJ1-2, with 7 nucleotides matching TRBD1. Germline CDR1 is SGDLS and CDR2 is YYNGEE. The CDR3 length is 14 residues. The J segment lost 6 bases and the V segment lost 0 bases, leaving 5 bases of the junction unmatched. CDR3 bases: TGTGCCAGCAGCGTAGGGGGACAGAGTAATGGCTACACCTTC. Protein sequence: CASSVGGQSNGYTF.

The J gene is TRBJ2-2, the V gene TRBV9; 7 nucleotides match TRBD1. V was pared by 4 bases and J by 3 bases, with 15 bases of the junction left unmatched. CDR3 length: 18 residues. Looked up from germline, CDR1 is SGDLS and CDR2 is YYNGEE. In DNA, the CDR3 is TGTGCCAGCAGCCCCCAAATCGGCCTAAGGGGGCACACCGGGGAGCTGTTTTTT. Translating gives CASSPQIGLRGHTGELFF.

The sample holds many counts of this clone. Distinct nucleotide sequences in the sample also encode this CDR3. The chain combines TRBV6-2 or TRBV6-3 with TRBJ1-1; D unclear. The CDR3 totals 14 residues. V lost 2 bases and J 0 bases, leaving 7 bases between the germline ends. The germline gives CDR1 MNHEY, CDR2 SVGEGT. CDR3 in amino acids: CASSYRQVNTEAFF. Here the CDR3 DNA reads TGTGCCAGCAGTTACCGCCAGGTGAACACTGAAGCTTTCTTT.

The V call is TRBV6-6, the J call TRBJ2-2, with D perhaps TRBD1 (5 bases). Looked up from germline, CDR1 is MNHNY and CDR2 is SVGAGI (reference sequence). V was shortened by 2 bases and J by 0 bases, with 7 bases between the two germline ends. The CDR3 has 15 residues. The CDR3 coding sequence is TGTGCCAGCAGTTACGGGGCAGCGAACACCGGGGAGCTGTTTTTT. This encodes CASSYGAANTGELFF.

V and J are TRBV10-3 and TRBJ1-1; D remains unclear. The germline V gene has CDR1 ENHRY and CDR2 SYGVKD. Trimming removed 5 bases at V and 1 base at J, with 8 bases between. There are 13 residues in the CDR3. The CDR3 nucleotides read TGTGCCATCAGTCCCGCAGGGAACACTGAAGCTTTCTTT. Protein sequence: CAISPAGNTEAFF.

This chain links TRBV5-1 with TRBJ1-1, with 9 bases identical to TRBD1. Germline lookup yields CDR1 SGHRS and CDR2 YFSETQ. Trimming cost V 4 bases and J 5 bases; bases outside gene matches: 6. The CDR3 totals 14 residues. CDR3: CASSLTGGNTEAFF. CDR3 in DNA: TGCGCCAGCAGCCTGACAGGGGGTAATACTGAAGCTTTCTTT.

This clone was recorded only once. V and J are TRBV12-3 or TRBV12-4 and TRBJ1-2; TRBD1 might be the D (6 bases). V was cut by 6 bases and J by 6 bases, with 14 bases left in between. The CDR3 sequence is 13 residues long. The CDR3 region is CASSLGQMNGYTF. The CDR3 DNA reads as TGTGCCAGCAGCCTCGGACAGATGAATGGCTACACCTTC.

This clone has a handful of counts. This chain connects TRBV20-1 to TRBJ2-3; D uncertain. CDR1 is DFQATT, CDR2 SNEGSKA, per germline (reference sequence). V dropped 3 bases and J dropped 5 bases, with 3 bases sitting between them. The CDR3 extends over 10 amino acids. The CDR3, as DNA: TGCAGTGCTAGTCTAGATACGCAGTATTTT. It is translated as CSASLDTQYF.

This clone was seen only a few times. V usage is TRBV3-1 (or the pseudogene TRBV3-2) and J usage is TRBJ1-2, with TRBD1 matching over 7 bases. This CDR3 contains 13 residues. Trimming cost V 6 bases and J 11 bases; bases outside gene matches: 12. The germline V gene has CDR1 LGHDT and CDR2 YNNKEL (reference sequence). The CDR3 DNA follows: TGTGCCAGCAGGCCCGGGACAGCCCTATTGTACACCTTC. Translation: CASRPGTALLYTF.

The gene calls are TRBV6-6 and TRBJ2-5; possibly TRBD2 for D (6 bases). The CDR3 has 12 amino acids. Germline lookup yields CDR1 MNHNY and CDR2 SVGAGI (reference sequence). The V gene lost 2 bases and the J gene lost 7 bases, with 8 bases spanning the gap. The CDR3 sequence is CASSYGGGTQYF. CDR3 coding DNA: TGTGCCAGCAGTTACGGGGGAGGGACCCAGTACTTC.

The chain links TRBV7-2 to TRBJ2-5; D is perhaps TRBD1 (6 bases). The CDR3 totals 13 residues. V gave up 5 bases and J gave up 2 bases, with 9 bases separating them. Germline V CDR1 and CDR2: SGHTA, FQGNSA. CDR3 region: CASSRDMQETQYF. DNA for the CDR3: TGTGCCAGCAGCAGGGACATGCAAGAGACCCAGTACTTC.

The V and J genes are TRBV9 and TRBJ1-1, with a weak D call TRBD1 (6 bases). Trimming removed 4 bases from V and 4 bases from J, with 20 bases in between. The CDR3 is 16 amino acids. The germline V gene encodes CDR1 SGDLS and CDR2 YYNGEE. The CDR3 coding sequence is TGTGCCAGCAGCCCAACCTTACAGGGCGGAGGCACTGAAGCTTTCTTT. Translated, it gives CASSPTLQGGGTEAFF.